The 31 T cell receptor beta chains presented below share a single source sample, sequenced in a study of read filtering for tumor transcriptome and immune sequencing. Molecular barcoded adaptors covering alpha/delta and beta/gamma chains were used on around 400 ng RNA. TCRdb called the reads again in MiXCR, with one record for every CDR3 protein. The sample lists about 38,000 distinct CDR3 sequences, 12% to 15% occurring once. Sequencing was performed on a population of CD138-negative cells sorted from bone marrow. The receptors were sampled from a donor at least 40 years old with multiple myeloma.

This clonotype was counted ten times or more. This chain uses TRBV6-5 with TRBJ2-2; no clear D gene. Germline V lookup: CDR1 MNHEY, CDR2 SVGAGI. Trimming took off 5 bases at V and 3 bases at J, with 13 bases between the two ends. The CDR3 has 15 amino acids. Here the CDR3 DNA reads TGTGCCAGCAGTCCGGATTGGGCGGACACCGGGGAGCTGTTTTTT. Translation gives CASSPDWADTGELFF.

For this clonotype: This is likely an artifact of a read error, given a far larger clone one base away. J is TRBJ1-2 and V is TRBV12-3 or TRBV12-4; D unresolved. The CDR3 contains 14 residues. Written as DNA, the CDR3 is TGTGCCAGCAGTTTTTTCGCCCCTAACTATGGCTACGCCTTC. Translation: CASSFFAPNYGYAF.

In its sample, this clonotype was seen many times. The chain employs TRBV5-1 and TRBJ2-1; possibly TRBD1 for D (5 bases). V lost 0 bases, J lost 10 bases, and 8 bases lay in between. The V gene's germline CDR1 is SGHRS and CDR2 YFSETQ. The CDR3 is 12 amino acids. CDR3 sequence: CASSLVGQEQFF. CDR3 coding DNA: TGCGCCAGCAGCTTGGTGGGGCAAGAGCAGTTCTTC.

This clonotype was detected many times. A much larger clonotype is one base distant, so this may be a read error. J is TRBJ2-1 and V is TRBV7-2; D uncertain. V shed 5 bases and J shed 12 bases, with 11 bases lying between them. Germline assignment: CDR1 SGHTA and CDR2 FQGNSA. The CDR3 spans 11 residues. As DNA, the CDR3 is TGTGCCAGCAGCGGAGAGGTTGGGCAGTTCTTC. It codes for CASSGEVGQFF.

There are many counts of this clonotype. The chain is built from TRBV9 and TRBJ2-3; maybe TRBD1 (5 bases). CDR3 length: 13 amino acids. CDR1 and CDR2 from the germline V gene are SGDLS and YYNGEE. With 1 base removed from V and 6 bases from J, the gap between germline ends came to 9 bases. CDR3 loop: CASSVQGTDTQYF. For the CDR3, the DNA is TGTGCCAGCAGCGTACAGGGTACGGATACGCAGTATTTT.

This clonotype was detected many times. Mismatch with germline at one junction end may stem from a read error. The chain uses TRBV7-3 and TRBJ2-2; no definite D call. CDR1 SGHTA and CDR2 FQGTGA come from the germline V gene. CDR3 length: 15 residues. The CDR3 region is CASSSFPNFPGELFF. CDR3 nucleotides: TGTGCCAGCAGCTCCTTCCCCAATTTTCCCGGAGAGCTGTTTTTT.

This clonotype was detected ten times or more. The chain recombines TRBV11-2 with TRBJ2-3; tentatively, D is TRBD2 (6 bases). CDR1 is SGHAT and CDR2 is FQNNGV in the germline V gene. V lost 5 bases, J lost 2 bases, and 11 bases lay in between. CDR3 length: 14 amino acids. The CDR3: CASSPTSSTDTQYF. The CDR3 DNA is TGTGCCAGCAGCCCCACTAGCTCCACAGATACGCAGTATTTT. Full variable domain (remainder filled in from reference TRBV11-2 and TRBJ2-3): EAGVAQSPRYKIIEKRQSVAFWCNPISGHATLYWYQQILGQGPKLLIQFQNNGVVDDSQLPKDRFSAERLKGVDSTLKIQPAKLEDSAVYLCASSPTSSTDTQYFGPGTRLTVL.

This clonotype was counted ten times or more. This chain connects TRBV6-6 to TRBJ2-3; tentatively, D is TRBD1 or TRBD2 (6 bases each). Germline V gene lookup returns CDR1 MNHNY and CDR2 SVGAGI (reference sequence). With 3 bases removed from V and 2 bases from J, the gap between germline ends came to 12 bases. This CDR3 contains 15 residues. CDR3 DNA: TGTGCCAGCAGTTATGGGGGGCCGGACACAGATACGCAGTATTTT. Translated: CASSYGGPDTDTQYF.

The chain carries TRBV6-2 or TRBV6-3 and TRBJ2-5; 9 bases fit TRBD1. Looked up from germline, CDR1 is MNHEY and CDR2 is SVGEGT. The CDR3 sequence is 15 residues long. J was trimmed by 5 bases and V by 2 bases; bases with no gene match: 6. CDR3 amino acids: CASSYGTGTSETQYF. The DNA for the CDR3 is TGTGCCAGCAGTTACGGGACAGGGACGTCGGAGACCCAGTACTTC.

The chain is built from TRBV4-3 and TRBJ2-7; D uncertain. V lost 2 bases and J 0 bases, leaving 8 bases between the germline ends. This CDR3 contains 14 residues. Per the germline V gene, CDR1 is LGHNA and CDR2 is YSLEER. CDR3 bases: TGCGCCAGCAGCCAACTCCCGACCTCCTACGAGCAGTACTTC. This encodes CASSQLPTSYEQYF.

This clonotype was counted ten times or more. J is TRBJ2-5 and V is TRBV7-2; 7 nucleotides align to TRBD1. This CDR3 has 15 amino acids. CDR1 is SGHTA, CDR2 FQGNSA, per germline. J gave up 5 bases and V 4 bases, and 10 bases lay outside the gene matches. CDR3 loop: CASSSGQAKRETQYF. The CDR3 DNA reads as TGTGCCAGCAGCTCAGGACAGGCTAAGAGGGAGACCCAGTACTTC.

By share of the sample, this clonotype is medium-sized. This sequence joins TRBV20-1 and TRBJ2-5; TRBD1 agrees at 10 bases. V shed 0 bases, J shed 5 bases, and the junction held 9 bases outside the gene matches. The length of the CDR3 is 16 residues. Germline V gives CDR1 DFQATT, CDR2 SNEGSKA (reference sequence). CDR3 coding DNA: TGCAGTGCTAGAGATTTCGGGACAGGGGATATGGAGACCCAGTACTTC. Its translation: CSARDFGTGDMETQYF.

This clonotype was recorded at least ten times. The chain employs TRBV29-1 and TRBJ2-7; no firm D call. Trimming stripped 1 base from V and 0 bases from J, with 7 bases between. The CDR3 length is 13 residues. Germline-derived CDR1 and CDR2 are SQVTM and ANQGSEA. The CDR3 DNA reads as TGCAGCGTTGAAGCGCCAAGCTCCTACGAGCAGTACTTC. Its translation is CSVEAPSSYEQYF.

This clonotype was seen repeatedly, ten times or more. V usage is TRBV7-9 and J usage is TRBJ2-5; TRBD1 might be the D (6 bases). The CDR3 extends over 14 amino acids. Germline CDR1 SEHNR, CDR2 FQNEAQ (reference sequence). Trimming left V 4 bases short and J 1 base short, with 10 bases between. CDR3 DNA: TGTGCCAGCAGCTCCACAGGGATCCAAGAGACCCAGTACTTC. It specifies CASSSTGIQETQYF.

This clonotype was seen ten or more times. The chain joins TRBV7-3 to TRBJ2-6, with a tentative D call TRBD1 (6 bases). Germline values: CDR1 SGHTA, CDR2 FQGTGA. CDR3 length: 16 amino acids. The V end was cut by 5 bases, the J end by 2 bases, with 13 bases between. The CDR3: CASSVSQGTGANVLTF. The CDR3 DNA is TGTGCCAGCAGCGTTTCTCAGGGGACTGGGGCCAACGTCCTGACTTTC.

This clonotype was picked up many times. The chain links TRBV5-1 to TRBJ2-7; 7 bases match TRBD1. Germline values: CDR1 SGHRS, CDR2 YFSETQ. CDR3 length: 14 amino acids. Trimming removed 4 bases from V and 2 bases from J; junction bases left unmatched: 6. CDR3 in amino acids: CASSAGGTAYEQYF. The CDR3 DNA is TGCGCCAGCAGCGCTGGTGGGACAGCCTACGAGCAGTACTTC. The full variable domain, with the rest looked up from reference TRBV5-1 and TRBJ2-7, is KAGVTQTPRYLIKTRGQQVTLSCSPISGHRSVSWYQQTPGQGLQFLFEYFSETQRNKGNFPGRFSGRQFSNSRSEMNVSTLELGDSALYLCASSAGGTAYEQYFGPGTRLTVT.

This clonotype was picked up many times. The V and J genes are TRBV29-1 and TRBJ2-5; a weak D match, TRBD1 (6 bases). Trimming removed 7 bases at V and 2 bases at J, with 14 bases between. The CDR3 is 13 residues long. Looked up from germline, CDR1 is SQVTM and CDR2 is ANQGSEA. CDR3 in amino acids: CSGLGTLQETQYF. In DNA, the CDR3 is TGCAGCGGGCTCGGGACACTTCAAGAGACCCAGTACTTC.

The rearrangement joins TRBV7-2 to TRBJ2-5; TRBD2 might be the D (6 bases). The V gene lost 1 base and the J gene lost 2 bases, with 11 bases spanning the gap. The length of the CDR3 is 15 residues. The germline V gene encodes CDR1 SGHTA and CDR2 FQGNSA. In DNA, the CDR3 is TGTGCCAGCAGCTTAGACCGGGAGTGGCAAGAGACCCAGTACTTC. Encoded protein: CASSLDREWQETQYF.

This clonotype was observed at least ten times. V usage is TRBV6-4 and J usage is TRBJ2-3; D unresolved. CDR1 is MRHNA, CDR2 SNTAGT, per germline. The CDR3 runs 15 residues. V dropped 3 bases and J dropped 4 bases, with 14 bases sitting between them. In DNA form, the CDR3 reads TGTGCCAGCAGTGATGGGGTAGCTGGTGCAGATACGCAGTATTTT. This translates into CASSDGVAGADTQYF.

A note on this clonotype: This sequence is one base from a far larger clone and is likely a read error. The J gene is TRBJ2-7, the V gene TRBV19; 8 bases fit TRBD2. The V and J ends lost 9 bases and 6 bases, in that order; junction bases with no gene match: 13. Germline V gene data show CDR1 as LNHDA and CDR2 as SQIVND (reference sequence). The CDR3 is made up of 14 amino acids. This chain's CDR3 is CASSPAGGEPEQYF. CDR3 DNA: TGTGCCAGCAGCCCGGCGGGGGGTGAGCCCGAGCAGTACTTC.

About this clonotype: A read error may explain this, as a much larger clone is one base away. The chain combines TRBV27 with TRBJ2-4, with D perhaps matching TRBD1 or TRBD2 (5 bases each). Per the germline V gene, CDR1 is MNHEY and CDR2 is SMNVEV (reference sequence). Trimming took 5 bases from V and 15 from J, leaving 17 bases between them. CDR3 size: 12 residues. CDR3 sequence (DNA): TGTGCCAGCAGTGCCGGGACCTCGGCTTGGTACTTC. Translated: CASSAGTSAWYF.

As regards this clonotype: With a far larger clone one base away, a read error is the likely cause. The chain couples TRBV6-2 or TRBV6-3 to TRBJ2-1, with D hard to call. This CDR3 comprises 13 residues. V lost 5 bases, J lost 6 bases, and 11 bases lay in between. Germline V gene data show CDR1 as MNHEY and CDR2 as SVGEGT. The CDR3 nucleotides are TGTGCCAGCAGTCGCCACCCCGCCAATGAGCAGTTCTTC. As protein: CASSRHPANEQFF.

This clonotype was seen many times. The CDR3 spells CASSARDGYEQYF. CDR3 sequence (DNA): TGTGCCAGCAGCGCCCGGGACGGTTACGAGCAGTACTTC. The chain joins TRBV7-2 to TRBJ2-7; tentatively, D is TRBD1 or TRBD2 (5 bases each). CDR3 length: 13 residues. CDR1 and CDR2 (germline): SGHTA, FQGNSA. V shed 5 bases and J shed 4 bases, with 12 bases lying between them.

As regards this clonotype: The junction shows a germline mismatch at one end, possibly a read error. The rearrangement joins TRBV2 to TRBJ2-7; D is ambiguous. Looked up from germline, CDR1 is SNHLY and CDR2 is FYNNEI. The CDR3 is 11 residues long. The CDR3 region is CASREVYAQYF. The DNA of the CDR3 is TGTGCCAGCCGTGAAGTCTACGCGCAGTATTTC.

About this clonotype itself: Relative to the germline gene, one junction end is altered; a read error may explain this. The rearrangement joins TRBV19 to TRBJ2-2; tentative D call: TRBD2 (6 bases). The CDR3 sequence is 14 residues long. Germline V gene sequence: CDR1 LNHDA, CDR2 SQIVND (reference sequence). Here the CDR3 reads CASSSFRGTGGLFF. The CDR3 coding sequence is TGTGCCAGTAGTTCGTTCCGAGGCACCGGGGGGCTGTTTTTT.

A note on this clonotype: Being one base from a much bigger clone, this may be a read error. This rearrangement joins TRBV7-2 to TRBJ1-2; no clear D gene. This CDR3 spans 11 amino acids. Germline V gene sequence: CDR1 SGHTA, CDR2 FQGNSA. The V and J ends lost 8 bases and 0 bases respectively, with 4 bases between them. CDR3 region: CASGTNYGYTF. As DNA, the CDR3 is TGTGCCAGCGGCACTAACTATGGCTACACCTTC.

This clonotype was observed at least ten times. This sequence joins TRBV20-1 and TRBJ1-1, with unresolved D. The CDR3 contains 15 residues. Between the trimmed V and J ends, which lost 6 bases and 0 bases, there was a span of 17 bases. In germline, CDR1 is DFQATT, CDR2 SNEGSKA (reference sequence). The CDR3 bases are TGCAGTGCCCGATATCTTATGACCATGAACACTGAAGCTTTCTTT. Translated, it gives CSARYLMTMNTEAFF.

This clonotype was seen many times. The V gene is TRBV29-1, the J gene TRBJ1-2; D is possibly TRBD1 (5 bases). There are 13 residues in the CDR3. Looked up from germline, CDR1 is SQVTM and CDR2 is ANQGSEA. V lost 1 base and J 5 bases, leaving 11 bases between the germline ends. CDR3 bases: TGCAGCGTTGAAGGCGCAGGGATGTATGGCTACACCTTC. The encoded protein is CSVEGAGMYGYTF.

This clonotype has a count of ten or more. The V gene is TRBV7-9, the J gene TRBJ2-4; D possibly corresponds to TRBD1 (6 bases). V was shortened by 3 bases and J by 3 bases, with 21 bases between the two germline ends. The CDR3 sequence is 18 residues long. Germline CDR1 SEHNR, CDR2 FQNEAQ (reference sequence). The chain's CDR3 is CASSFGGGYDTLKNIQYF. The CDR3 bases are TGTGCCAGCAGCTTTGGGGGCGGCTATGATACCCTCAAAAACATTCAGTACTTC.

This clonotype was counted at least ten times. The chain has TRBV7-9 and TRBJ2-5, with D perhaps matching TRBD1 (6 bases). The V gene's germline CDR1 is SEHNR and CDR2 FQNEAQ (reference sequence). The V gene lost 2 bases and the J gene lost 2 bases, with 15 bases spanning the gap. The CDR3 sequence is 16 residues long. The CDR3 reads CASSLLPGQGQETQYF. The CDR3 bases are TGTGCCAGCAGCTTATTACCGGGACAAGGACAAGAGACCCAGTACTTC.

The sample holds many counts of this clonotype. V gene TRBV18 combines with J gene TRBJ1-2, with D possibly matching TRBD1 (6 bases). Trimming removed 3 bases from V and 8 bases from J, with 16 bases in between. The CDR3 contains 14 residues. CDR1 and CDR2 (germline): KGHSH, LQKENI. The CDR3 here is CASSPLEGGYGYTF. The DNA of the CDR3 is TGTGCCAGCTCACCGCTCGAAGGGGGATACGGCTACACCTTC.